The sequence of this TCR beta chain was determined in a study of immune evolution from preneoplasia to lung adenocarcinoma. The overall study: HLA loss of heterozygosity: 6% to 7.5% AIS, over 12% MIA, around 35% ADC, none AAH. Overall study findings and caveats: Top clone share appeared to fall from AAH through AIS, MIA, adenocarcinoma.

Between 2014 and 2017, patients underwent resection in Japan or China. The repertoire was sequenced with immunoSEQ multiplex PCR; TCRdb's copy has only in-frame clones and lacks some. The table shows over 14,000 clones, with about four fifths occurring only once. The V gene end was trimmed by 3 bases and the J gene end by 3 bases; junction bases not matched to a gene: 1. Germline V gene lookup returns CDR1 SEHNR and CDR2 FQNEAQ (reference sequence). This CDR3 has 13 residues. As regards this clone: The antigen remains unidentified.

The V call is TRBV7-9, the J call TRBJ2-5, with 7 nucleotides matching TRBD1. The source of this sequence is a person aged 70 to 80 with lung adenocarcinoma. Specimen: FFPE minimally invasive lung adenocarcinoma tissue. CDR3 sequence reads: CASSFTGEETQYF. The CDR3 DNA reads as TGTGCCAGCAGCTTTACAGGGGAAGAGACCCAGTACTTC.